The 16 T cell receptor beta chains below were found in one sample sequenced in a study of blood T cell repertoires in COVID-19. TCRdb keeps only in-frame clones here, not all; method: immunoSEQ multiplex PCR. Found here are 300,000 to 350,000 clones, approximately 88% of them singletons; the top ten hold about 5%. Sequencing was done on a sample of PBMCs or T cells enriched from blood (not recorded which). Receptors originate from a man aged 30-40 years who had recovered from COVID-19.

The chain joins TRBV27 to TRBJ2-1; 8 bases are shared with TRBD2. CDR1 and CDR2 from the germline V gene are MNHEY and SMNVEV (reference sequence). V lost 8 bases, J lost 5 bases, and 20 bases stayed unmatched. This CDR3 contains 18 residues. CDR3: CASGLLGGGYSWDNEQFF. The CDR3 bases are TGTGCCAGCGGGCTACTCGGGGGGGGATACTCTTGGGACAATGAGCAGTTCTTC.

The V and J genes are TRBV7-9 and TRBJ2-5; D is uncertain. The germline V and J ends were trimmed by 3 bases and 7 bases, with 9 bases remaining between them. The germline CDR1 and CDR2 sequences are SEHNR and FQNEAQ (reference sequence). CDR3 length: 12 amino acids. For the CDR3, the DNA is TGTGCCAGCAGCTTGATCCAGGTGACCCAGTACTTC. It specifies CASSLIQVTQYF.

In DNA form, the CDR3 reads TGTGCCACCAGTGATCCCGGGACAACAAATAGCGGGGAGCTGTTTTTT. Residues: CATSDPGTTNSGELFF. V gene TRBV24-1 combines with J gene TRBJ2-2; D may be TRBD1 (6 bases). Germline values: CDR1 KGHDR, CDR2 SFDVKD. V lost 3 bases and J 7 bases, leaving 17 bases between the germline ends. The CDR3 runs to 16 residues.

The J gene is TRBJ2-7, the V gene TRBV5-6; 7 nucleotides agree with TRBD1. CDR3 length: 14 residues. Germline lookup yields CDR1 SGHDT and CDR2 YYEEEE. The junction had 6 bases not matched to a gene; V was cut back by 4 bases and J by 2 bases. The CDR3 loop is CASSDDREAYEQYF. CDR3 nucleotide sequence: TGTGCCAGCAGCGATGACAGGGAAGCCTACGAGCAGTACTTC.

This chain connects TRBV27 to TRBJ1-2; 7 nucleotides line up with TRBD1. The CDR3 has 14 amino acids. V lost 7 bases and J lost 4; bases outside the gene matches: 9. Germline lookup yields CDR1 MNHEY and CDR2 SMNVEV (reference sequence). DNA for the CDR3: TGTGCCAGCACCTCCGACAGGGAGATCTATGGCTACACCTTC. Translating it yields CASTSDREIYGYTF.

This rearrangement joins TRBV5-1 to TRBJ1-5, with TRBD1 as a possible D gene (5 bases). The CDR3 covers 13 residues. CDR1 is SGHRS, CDR2 YFSETQ, per germline. Trimming took off 4 bases at V and 8 bases at J, with 13 bases between the two ends. The CDR3 region has the DNA TGCGCCAGCAGCCAAGACGGAGGGGAGCCCCAGCATTTT. It specifies CASSQDGGEPQHF.

This sequence joins TRBV18 and TRBJ2-7, with 13 bases that match TRBD2. Germline V gene data show CDR1 as KGHSH and CDR2 as LQKENI. V lost 4 bases and J lost 4; bases outside the gene matches: 25. The CDR3 is 22 amino acids. Here the CDR3 reads CASSQTPIPPLHGTSGIYEQYF. CDR3 DNA sequence: TGTGCCAGCTCACAAACGCCAATTCCCCCGCTACATGGGACTAGCGGGATTTACGAGCAGTACTTC.

This sequence joins TRBV5-1 and TRBJ2-3; possibly TRBD1 for D (5 bases). Germline V gene sequence: CDR1 SGHRS, CDR2 YFSETQ. This CDR3 has 16 residues. V was shortened by 1 base and J by 5 bases, with 17 bases between the two germline ends. The CDR3 DNA follows: TGCGCCAGCAGCTTGCTCGGGTTTGGACAAGAAGATACGCAGTATTTT. Its protein product is CASSLLGFGQEDTQYF.

The V and J genes are TRBV7-9 and TRBJ1-1; D is possibly TRBD1 (5 bases). Germline CDR1 and CDR2: SEHNR and FQNEAQ (reference sequence). The germline V and J ends were trimmed by 2 bases and 6 bases, with 7 bases remaining between them. This CDR3 has 12 amino acids. The CDR3 reads CASSLKGSEAFF. The CDR3, as DNA: TGTGCCAGCAGCTTAAAGGGGTCTGAAGCTTTCTTT.

This chain joins TRBV28 and TRBJ1-2; D unresolved. Germline CDR1 MDHEN, CDR2 SYDVKM. With 6 bases removed from V and 2 bases from J, the gap between germline ends came to 16 bases. The CDR3 sequence is 15 residues long. In DNA, the CDR3 is TGTGCCAGCAGCCTAGGCACGCTCCTGAACTATGGCTACACCTTC. This codes for CASSLGTLLNYGYTF.

This chain uses TRBV28 with TRBJ1-6; TRBD1 matches at 10 bases. The CDR3 is 15 residues long. V was pared by 6 bases and J by 7 bases, with 6 bases of the junction left unmatched. The germline V gene encodes CDR1 MDHEN and CDR2 SYDVKM. In DNA form, the CDR3 reads TGTGCCAGCAGCTTGGGGGGACAGGGGAATTCACCCCTCCACTTT. Protein product: CASSLGGQGNSPLHF.

The rearrangement joins TRBV6-5 to TRBJ2-5, with D possibly matching TRBD2 (6 bases). V was clipped by 7 bases and J by 4 bases, with 16 bases between them. Germline V gene lookup returns CDR1 MNHEY and CDR2 SVGAGI. The CDR3 spans 14 residues. CDR3 DNA sequence: TGTGCCAGCACCTCGGGGGTCGGCCTAGAGACCCAGTACTTC. Residues: CASTSGVGLETQYF.

This clone came up a few times. The chain uses TRBV29-1 and TRBJ1-1, with 7 bases fitting TRBD1. This CDR3 has 12 residues. V was clipped by 7 bases and J by 7 bases; unmatched bases: 9. The germline V gene encodes CDR1 SQVTM and CDR2 ANQGSEA. CDR3 protein: CSALRGQGEAFF. CDR3 nucleotides: TGCAGCGCCCTTAGGGGGCAGGGTGAAGCTTTCTTT.

The chain recombines TRBV7-2 with TRBJ2-2; 9 nucleotides match TRBD1. Germline CDR1 is SGHTA and CDR2 is FQGNSA. The CDR3 consists of 15 residues. V dropped 5 bases and J dropped 4; count of bases not matched to a gene: 5. The CDR3 coding sequence is TGTGCCAGCAGCCTACAGGGGGCGCGCACCGGGGAGCTGTTTTTT. This gives the protein CASSLQGARTGELFF.

The table lists this clone with a few counts. V is TRBV5-1 and J is TRBJ2-2, with TRBD1 matching 9 bases. J was trimmed by 4 bases and V by 4 bases; bases with no gene match: 8. Per the germline V gene, CDR1 is SGHRS and CDR2 is YFSETQ. CDR3 length: 16 amino acids. CDR3 in DNA: TGCGCCAGCAGCGGAGCCGGGACAGGGTTCACCGGGGAGCTGTTTTTT. It is translated as CASSGAGTGFTGELFF.

The V call is TRBV4-2, the J call TRBJ2-1; 10 bases line up with TRBD2. The trim removed 0 bases at V and 5 bases at J, leaving 4 bases unmatched. The CDR3 runs 16 residues. Germline V gene data show CDR1 as LGHNA and CDR2 as YNFKEQ. In nucleotides, the CDR3 is TGTGCCAGCAGCCAAGATCGGACTAGCGGTCACAATGAGCAGTTCTTC. Translated: CASSQDRTSGHNEQFF.